This TCR beta chain was profiled in a study of T cell responses to AZD1222 COVID-19 vaccine. Study findings and constraints: Every sample of the repertoires postdated the peak T cell response. Nearly half of the spike-specific TCRs reportedly recognize variant regions that carry no mutations. Seropositive at baseline were only six AZD1222 recipients.

Concerning this clone: Its antigen is not identified.

Germline lookup yields CDR1 MNHNY and CDR2 SVGAGI (reference sequence). The CDR3 has 12 amino acids. V was trimmed by 0 bases and J by 3 bases, leaving 3 bases between them. TCRdb's copy holds only in-frame clones and misses some; the assay was immunoSEQ multiplex PCR. The table has roughly 170,000 clones, 88% seen once; the top ten hold 0.45% to 0.55%. This rearrangement joins TRBV6-6 to TRBJ2-7; no clear D. This TCR was recovered from an adult in good health. The specimen was peripheral blood, collected on day 0 of AZD1222 vaccination. In DNA, the CDR3 is TGTGCCAGCAGTTACTCTTACTACGAGCAGTACTTC. Its translation is CASSYSYYEQYF.